The T cell receptor beta chain described here comes from a study of Ad26.COV2.S vaccination and SARS-CoV-2 variants. Study in general: Participants got Ad26.COV2.S intramuscularly, once or twice 56 days apart. Study outcomes and limitations: Vaccine and placebo recipients had similar non-spike TCR breadth. Vaccinees displayed broader spike-specific TCR repertoires than placebo recipients. Breadth, reportedly substantial, characterized the spike-specific CD8+ and CD4+ T cell responses after vaccination.

Concerning this clone itself: The antigen is undetermined.

Treatment denoted: around 19 received Ad26.COV2.S at low or high dose, single or two shots; 5 received placebo; per-sample allocation not given. Specimen acquisition occurred on day 63 following the initial vaccine or placebo injection. V lost 5 bases, J lost 5 bases, and 15 bases lay in between. Germline CDR1 MNHEY, CDR2 SVGEGT. The CDR3 has 14 residues. The method was immunoSEQ multiplex PCR; TCRdb's version includes in-frame clones alone and lacks a portion of them. The sample holds 510,000 or so clones, approximately 90% seen once. V is TRBV6-2 or TRBV6-3 and J is TRBJ1-1; perhaps TRBD1 as D (5 bases). The TCR comes from a person between 18 and 59 years old who received the Ad26.COV2.S COVID-19 vaccine or a placebo. The sample consisted of peripheral blood, taken in a trial of Ad26.COV2.S vaccine versus placebo. The CDR3 sequence is CASSPRGRGTEAFF. The CDR3 DNA reads as TGTGCCAGCAGTCCCCGGGGCCGGGGGACTGAAGCTTTCTTT.